The T cell receptor (beta chain) under discussion was sequenced for a study of blood T cell repertoires in COVID-19. Study as a whole: Whether acute or convalescent, the COVID-19 samples came from the United States, Italy and Spain. PBMCs, B-cell-depleted T cells, or T cells provided the cDNA or gDNA that made up the material.

Clones were sequenced by immunoSEQ multiplex PCR, and TCRdb holds only the in-frame ones, with some missing. The sample lists 95,000 to 100,000 clones, around nine tenths seen once, with approximately 1.7% in the top ten. Trimming took 4 bases from V and 2 from J; bases not matched to a gene: 3. The CDR3 is made up of 17 amino acids. The V gene's germline CDR1 is LGHNA and CDR2 YSLEER. The chain couples TRBV4-3 to TRBJ2-3; 16 nucleotides match TRBD2. This clonotype was obtained from a man older than 75 with acute or convalescent COVID-19. The sequenced sample consisted of peripheral blood. CDR3 sequence: CASSPGTSGRVTDTQYF. CDR3 bases: TGCGCCAGCAGCCCAGGGACTAGCGGGAGGGTCACAGATACGCAGTATTTT.